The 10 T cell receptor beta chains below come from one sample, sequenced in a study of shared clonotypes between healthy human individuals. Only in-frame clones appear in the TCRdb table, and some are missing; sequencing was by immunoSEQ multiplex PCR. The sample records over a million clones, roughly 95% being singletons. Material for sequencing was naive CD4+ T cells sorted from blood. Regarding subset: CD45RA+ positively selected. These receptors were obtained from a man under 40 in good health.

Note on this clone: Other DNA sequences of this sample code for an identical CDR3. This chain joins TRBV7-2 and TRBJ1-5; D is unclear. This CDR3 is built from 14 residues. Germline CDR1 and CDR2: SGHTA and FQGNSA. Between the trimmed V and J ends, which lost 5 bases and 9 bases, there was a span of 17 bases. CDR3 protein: CASSAGTSVWPQHF. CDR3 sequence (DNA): TGTGCCAGCAGCGCCGGAACAAGTGTATGGCCCCAGCATTTT.

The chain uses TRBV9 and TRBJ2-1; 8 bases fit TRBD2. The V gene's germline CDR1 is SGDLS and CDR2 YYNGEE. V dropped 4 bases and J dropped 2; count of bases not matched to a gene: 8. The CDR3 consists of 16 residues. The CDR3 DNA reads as TGTGCCAGCAGCCTAAGACTAGCGAGTACCTACAATGAGCAGTTCTTC. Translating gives CASSLRLASTYNEQFF.

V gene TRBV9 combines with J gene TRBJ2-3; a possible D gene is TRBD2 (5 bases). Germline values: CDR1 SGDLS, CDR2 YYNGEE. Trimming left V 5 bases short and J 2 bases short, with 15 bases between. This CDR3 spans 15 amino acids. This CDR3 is CASRSTGLPTDTQYF. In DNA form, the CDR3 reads TGTGCCAGCAGGTCAACTGGACTCCCCACAGATACGCAGTATTTT.

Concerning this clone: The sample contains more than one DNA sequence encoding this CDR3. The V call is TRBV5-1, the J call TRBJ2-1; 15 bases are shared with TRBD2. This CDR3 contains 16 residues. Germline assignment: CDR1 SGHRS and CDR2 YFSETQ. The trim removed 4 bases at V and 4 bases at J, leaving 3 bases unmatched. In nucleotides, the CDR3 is TGCGCCAGCAGCCCTGGACTAGCGGGAGGGTACAATGAGCAGTTCTTC. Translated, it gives CASSPGLAGGYNEQFF.

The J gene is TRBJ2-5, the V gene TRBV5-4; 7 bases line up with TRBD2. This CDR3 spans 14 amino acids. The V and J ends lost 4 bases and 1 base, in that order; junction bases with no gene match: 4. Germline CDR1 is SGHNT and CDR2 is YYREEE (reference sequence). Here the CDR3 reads CASSPGGTQETQYF. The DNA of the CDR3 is TGTGCCAGCAGCCCCGGGGGGACCCAAGAGACCCAGTACTTC.

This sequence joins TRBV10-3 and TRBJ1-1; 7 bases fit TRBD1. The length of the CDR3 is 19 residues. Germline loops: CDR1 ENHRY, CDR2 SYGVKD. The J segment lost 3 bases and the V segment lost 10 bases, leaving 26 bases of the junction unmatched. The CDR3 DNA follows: TGTGCCACCCGGCCCCCAGGAGGGGGGAACAGGGGTCGTGACACTGAAGCTTTCTTT. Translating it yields CATRPPGGGNRGRDTEAFF.

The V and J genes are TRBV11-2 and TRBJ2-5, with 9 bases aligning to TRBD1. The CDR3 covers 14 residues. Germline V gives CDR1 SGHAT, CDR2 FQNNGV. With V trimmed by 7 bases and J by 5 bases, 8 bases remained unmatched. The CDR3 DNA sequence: TGTGCCAGCAAACAGGGGGCGTTTTATGAGACCCAGTACTTC. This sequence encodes CASKQGAFYETQYF.

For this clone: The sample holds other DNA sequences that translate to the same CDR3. CDR3 loop: CASSGDYEQYF. The CDR3 DNA reads as TGTGCCAGCTCGGGGGACTACGAGCAGTACTTC. The V gene is TRBV18, the J gene TRBJ2-7; the D gene could be TRBD1 or TRBD2 (5 bases each). Germline CDR1 and CDR2: KGHSH and LQKENI. V was shortened by 6 bases and J by 3 bases, with 6 bases between the two germline ends. The CDR3 runs to 11 residues.

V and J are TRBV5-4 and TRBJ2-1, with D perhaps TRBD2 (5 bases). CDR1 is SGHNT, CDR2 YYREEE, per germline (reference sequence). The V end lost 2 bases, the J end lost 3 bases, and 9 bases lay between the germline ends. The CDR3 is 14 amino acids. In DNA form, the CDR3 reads TGTGCCAGCAGCTTACCGGGGAACTACAATGAGCAGTTCTTC. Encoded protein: CASSLPGNYNEQFF.

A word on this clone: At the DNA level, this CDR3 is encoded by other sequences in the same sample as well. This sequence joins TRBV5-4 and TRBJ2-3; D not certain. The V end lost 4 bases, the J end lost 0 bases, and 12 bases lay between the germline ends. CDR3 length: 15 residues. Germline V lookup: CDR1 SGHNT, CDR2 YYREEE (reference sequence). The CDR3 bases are TGTGCCAGCAGCCCGAGGACGACTAGCACAGATACGCAGTATTTT. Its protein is CASSPRTTSTDTQYF.